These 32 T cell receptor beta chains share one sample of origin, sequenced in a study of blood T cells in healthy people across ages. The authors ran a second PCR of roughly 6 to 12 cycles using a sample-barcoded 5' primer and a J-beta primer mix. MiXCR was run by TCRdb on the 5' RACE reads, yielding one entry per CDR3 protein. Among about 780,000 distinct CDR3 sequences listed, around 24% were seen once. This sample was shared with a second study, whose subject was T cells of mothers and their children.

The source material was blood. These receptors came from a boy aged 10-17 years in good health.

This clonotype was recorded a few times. This CDR3 is CAWSLRLAGAVNEQFF. The CDR3, as DNA: TGTGCCTGGAGTCTCCGACTAGCGGGGGCCGTTAATGAGCAGTTCTTC. V is TRBV30 and J is TRBJ2-1, with TRBD2 matching over 12 bases. In germline, CDR1 is GTSNPN, CDR2 SVGIG (reference sequence). The V and J ends lost 2 bases and 7 bases, in that order; junction bases with no gene match: 9. The CDR3 loop spans 16 amino acids. The full variable domain, in which reference TRBV30 and TRBJ2-1 provide the parts outside the CDR3, is SQTIHQWPATLVQPVGSPLSLECTVEGTSNPNLYWYRQAAGRGLQLLFYSVGIGQISSEVPQNLSASRPQDRQFILSSKKLLLSDSGFYLCAWSLRLAGAVNEQFFGPGTRLTVL.

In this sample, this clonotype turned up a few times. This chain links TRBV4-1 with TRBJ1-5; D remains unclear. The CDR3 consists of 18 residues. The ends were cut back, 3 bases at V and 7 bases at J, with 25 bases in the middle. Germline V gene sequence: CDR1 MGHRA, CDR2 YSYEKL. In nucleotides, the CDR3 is TGCGCCAGCAGCCAGACCCTACTGGCAGGACTCTTGGGGCAGCCCCAGCATTTT. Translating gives CASSQTLLAGLLGQPQHF.

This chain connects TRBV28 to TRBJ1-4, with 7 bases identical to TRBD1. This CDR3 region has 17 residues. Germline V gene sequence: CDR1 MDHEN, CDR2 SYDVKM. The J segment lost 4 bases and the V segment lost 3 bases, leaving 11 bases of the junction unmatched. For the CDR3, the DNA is TGTGCCAGCAGTTTCAGTTCGCGGGACAGAATTAATGAAAAACTGTTTTTT. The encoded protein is CASSFSSRDRINEKLFF.

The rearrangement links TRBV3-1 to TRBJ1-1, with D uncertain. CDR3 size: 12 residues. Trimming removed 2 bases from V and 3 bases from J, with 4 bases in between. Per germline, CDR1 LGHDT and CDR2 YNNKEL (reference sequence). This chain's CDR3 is CASSQLDTEAFF. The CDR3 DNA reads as TGTGCCAGCAGCCAACTGGACACTGAAGCTTTCTTT. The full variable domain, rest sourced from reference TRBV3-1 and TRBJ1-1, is DTAVSQTPKYLVTQMGNDKSIKCEQNLGHDTMYWYKQDSKKFLKIMFSYNNKELIINETVPNRFSPKSPDKAHLNLHINSLELGDSAVYFCASSQLDTEAFFGQGTRLTVV.

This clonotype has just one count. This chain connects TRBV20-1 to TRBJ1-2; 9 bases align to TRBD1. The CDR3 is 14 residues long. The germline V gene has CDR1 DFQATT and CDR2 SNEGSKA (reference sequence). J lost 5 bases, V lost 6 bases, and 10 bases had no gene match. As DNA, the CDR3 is TGCAGTGCCAGCGGACAGGGGAGGGTGTATGGCTACACCTTC. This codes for CSASGQGRVYGYTF.

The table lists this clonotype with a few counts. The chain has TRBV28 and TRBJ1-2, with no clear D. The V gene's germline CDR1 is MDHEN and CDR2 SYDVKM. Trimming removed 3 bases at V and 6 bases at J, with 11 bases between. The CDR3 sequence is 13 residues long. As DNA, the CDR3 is TGTGCCAGCAGTTTTAGGCAAAATAATGGCTACACCTTC. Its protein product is CASSFRQNNGYTF.

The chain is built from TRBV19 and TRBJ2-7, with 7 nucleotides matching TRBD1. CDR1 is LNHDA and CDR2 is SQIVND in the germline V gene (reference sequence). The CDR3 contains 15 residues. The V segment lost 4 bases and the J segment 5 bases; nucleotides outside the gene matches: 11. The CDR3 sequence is CASSTLTGIGNEQYF. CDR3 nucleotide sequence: TGTGCCAGTAGTACCCTGACAGGGATCGGGAACGAGCAGTACTTC.

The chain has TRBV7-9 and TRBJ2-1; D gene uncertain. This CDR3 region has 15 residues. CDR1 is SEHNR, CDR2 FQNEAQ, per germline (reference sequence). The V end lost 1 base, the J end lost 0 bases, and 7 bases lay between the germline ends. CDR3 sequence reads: CASSLVADSYNEQFF. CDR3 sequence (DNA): TGTGCCAGCAGCTTAGTGGCAGACTCCTACAATGAGCAGTTCTTC.

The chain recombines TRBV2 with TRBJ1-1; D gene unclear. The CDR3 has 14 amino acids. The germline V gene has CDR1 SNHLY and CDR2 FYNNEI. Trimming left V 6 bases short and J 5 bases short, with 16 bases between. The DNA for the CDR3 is TGTGCCAGCAGGACCCTGAGGTATGGGACTGAAGCTTTCTTT. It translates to CASRTLRYGTEAFF.

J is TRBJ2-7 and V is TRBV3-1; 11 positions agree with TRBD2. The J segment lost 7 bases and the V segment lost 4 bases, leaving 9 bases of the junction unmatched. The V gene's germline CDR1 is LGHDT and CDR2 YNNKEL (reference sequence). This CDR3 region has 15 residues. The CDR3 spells CASSPVTSGVGEQYF. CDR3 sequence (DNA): TGTGCCAGCAGCCCCGTGACTAGCGGGGTAGGAGAGCAGTACTTC.

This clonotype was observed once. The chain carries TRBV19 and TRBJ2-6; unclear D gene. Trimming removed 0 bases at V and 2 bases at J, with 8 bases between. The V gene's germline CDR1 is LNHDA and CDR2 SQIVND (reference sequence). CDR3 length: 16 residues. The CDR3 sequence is CASSIDSLPGANVLTF. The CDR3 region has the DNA TGTGCCAGTAGTATAGACTCCCTCCCTGGGGCCAACGTCCTGACTTTC.

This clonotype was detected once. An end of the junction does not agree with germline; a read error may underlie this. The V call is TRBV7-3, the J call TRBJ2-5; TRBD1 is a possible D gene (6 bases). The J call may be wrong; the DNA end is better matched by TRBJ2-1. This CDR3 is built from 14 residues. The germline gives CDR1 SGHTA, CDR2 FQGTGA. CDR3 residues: CVSSLMGAPHEQFF. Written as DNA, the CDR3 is TGTGTCAGCAGCTTAATGGGGGCGCCTCATGAGCAGTTCTTC.

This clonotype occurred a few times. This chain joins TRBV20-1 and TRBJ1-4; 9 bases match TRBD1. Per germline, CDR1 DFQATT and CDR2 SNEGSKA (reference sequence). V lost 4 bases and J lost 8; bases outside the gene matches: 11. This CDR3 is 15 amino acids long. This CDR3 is CSAMPPGTGWEKLFF. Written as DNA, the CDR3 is TGCAGTGCTATGCCCCCCGGGACAGGGTGGGAAAAACTGTTTTTT.

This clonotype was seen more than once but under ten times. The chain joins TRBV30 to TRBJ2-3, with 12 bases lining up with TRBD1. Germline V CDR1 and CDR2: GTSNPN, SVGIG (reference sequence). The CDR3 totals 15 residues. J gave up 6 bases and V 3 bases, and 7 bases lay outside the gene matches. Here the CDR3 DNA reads TGTGCCTGGAGAGGGGACAGGGGGCTTGGGGATACGCAGTATTTT. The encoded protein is CAWRGDRGLGDTQYF.

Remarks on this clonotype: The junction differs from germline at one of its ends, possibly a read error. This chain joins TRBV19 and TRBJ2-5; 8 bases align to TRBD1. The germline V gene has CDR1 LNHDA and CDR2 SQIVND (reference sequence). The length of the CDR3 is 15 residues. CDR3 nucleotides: TGTGCCAGTACCATCGGGACAGGACTCCAAGAGACCCAATACTTC. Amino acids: CASTIGTGLQETQYF.

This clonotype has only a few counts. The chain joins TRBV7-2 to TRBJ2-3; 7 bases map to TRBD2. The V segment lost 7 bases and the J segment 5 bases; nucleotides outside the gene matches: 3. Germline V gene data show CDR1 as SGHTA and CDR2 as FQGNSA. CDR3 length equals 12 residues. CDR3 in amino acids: CASTWGGDTQYF. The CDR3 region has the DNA TGTGCCAGCACCTGGGGGGGAGATACGCAGTATTTT.

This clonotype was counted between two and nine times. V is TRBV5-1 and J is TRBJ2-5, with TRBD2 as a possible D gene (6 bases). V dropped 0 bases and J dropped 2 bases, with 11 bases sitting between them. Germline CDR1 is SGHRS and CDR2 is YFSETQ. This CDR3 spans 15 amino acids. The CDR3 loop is CASSLGAGRQETQYF. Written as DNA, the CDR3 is TGCGCCAGCAGCTTGGGGGCAGGGAGGCAAGAGACCCAGTACTTC.

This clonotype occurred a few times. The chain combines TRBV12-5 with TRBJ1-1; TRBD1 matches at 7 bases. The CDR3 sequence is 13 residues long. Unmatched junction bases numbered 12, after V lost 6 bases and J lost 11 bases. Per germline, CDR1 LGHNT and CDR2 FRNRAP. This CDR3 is CASGRRTGQGAFF. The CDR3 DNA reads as TGTGCTAGTGGCCGTCGGACAGGCCAGGGGGCTTTCTTT.

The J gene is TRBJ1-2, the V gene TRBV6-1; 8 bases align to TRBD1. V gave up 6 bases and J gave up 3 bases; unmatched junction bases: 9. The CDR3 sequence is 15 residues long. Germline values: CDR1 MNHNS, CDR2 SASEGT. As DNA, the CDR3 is TGTGCCAGCAGCCTAACGGACAGGGATTACTATGGCTACACCTTC. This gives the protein CASSLTDRDYYGYTF.

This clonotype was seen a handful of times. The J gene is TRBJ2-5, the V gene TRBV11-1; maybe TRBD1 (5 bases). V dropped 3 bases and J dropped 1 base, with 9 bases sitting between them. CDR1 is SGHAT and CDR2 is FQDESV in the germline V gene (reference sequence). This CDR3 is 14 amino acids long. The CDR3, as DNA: TGTGCCAGCAGCTTCCAGGGTGCCCAAGAGACCCAGTACTTC. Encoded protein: CASSFQGAQETQYF.

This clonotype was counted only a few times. The CDR3 nucleotides read TGTGCCAGCAGTAGGACTAGCGGGGGGTCGGACAATGAGCAGTTCTTC. As protein: CASSRTSGGSDNEQFF. The genes are TRBV28 and TRBJ2-1; 14 bases are a match to TRBD2. Looked up from germline, CDR1 is MDHEN and CDR2 is SYDVKM. V lost 5 bases, J lost 5 bases, and 5 bases stayed unmatched. The CDR3 is 16 amino acids.

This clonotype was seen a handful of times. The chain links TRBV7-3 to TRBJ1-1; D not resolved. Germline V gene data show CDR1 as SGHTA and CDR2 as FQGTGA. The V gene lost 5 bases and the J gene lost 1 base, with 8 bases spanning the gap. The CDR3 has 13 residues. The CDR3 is CASSAQPNTEAFF. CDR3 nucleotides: TGTGCCAGCAGCGCACAGCCGAACACTGAAGCTTTCTTT.

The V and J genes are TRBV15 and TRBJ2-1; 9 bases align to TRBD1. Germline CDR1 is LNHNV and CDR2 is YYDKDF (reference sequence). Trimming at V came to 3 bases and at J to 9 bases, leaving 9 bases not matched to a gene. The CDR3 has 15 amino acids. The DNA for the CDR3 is TGTGCCACCAGCAGGCCCGGGACAGGGAATTTTGAGCAGTTCTTC. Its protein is CATSRPGTGNFEQFF.

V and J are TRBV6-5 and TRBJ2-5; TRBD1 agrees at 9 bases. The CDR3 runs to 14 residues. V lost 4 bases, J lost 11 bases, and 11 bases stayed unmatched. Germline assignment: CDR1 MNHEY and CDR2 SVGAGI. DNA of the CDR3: TGTGCCAGCAGTTTGCGGGACAGGGCTGGGGAGCAGTACTTC. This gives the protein CASSLRDRAGEQYF.

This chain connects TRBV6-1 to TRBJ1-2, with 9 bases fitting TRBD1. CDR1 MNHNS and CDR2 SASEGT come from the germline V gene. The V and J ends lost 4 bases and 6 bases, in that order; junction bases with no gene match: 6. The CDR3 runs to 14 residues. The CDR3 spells CASSAPQGADGYTF. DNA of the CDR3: TGTGCCAGCAGTGCCCCACAGGGGGCAGATGGCTACACCTTC.

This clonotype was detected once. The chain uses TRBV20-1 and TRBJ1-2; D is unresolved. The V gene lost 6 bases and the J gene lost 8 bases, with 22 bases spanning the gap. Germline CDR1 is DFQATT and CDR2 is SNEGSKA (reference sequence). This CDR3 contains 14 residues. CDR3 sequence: CSARKTQSGPGYTF. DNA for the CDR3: TGCAGTGCCAGAAAAACCCAGTCCGGTCCCGGCTACACCTTC.

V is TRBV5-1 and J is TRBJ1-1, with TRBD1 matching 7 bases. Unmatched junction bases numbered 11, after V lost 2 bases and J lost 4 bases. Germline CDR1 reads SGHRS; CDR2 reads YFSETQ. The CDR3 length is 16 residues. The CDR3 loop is CASSFRQGRMFTEAFF. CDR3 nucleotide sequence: TGCGCCAGCAGCTTCAGACAGGGCAGGATGTTCACTGAAGCTTTCTTT.

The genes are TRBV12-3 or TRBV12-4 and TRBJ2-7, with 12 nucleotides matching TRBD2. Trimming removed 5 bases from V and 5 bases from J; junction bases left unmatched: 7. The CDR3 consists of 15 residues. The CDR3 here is CASSPRLAGDHEQYF. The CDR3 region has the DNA TGTGCCAGCAGTCCACGACTAGCGGGGGATCACGAGCAGTACTTC.

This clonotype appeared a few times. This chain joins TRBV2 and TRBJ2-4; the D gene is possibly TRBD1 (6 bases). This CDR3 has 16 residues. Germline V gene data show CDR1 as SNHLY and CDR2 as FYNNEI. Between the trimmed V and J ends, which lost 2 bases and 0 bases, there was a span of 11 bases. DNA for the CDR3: TGTGCCAGCAGTGAAAGAAGGGGGATAGCCAAAAACATTCAGTACTTC. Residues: CASSERRGIAKNIQYF.

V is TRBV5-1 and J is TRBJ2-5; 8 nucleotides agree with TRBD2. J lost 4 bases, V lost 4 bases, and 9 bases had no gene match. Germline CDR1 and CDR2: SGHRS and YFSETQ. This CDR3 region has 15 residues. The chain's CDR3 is CASSPGGGRRETQYF. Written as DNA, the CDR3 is TGCGCCAGCAGCCCCGGGGGGGGGAGAAGAGAGACCCAGTACTTC. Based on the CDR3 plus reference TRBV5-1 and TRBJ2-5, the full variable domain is KAGVTQTPRYLIKTRGQQVTLSCSPISGHRSVSWYQQTPGQGLQFLFEYFSETQRNKGNFPGRFSGRQFSNSRSEMNVSTLELGDSALYLCASSPGGGRRETQYFGPGTRLLVL.

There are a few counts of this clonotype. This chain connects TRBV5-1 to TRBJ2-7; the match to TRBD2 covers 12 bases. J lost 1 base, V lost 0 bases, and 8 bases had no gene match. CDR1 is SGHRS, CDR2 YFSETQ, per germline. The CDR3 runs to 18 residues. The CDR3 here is CASSLGYGLAGSSYEQYF. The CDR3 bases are TGCGCCAGCAGCTTGGGGTACGGACTAGCGGGGTCATCCTACGAGCAGTACTTC.

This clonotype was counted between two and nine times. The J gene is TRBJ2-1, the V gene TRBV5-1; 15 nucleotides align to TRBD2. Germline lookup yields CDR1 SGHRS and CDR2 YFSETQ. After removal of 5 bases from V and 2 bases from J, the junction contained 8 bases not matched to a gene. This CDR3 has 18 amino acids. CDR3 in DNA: TGCGCCAGCAGGTACCAGGGACTAGCGGGGGGACCCTACAATGAGCAGTTCTTC. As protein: CASRYQGLAGGPYNEQFF.